This T cell receptor beta chain was recorded in a study of cytomegalovirus exposure and HLA in healthy donors. Study-wide points: TCR beta chains numbering 164 were designated cytomegalovirus-associated. Specificity of a few CMV-associated chains for CMV antigens was verified in vitro.

The PCR made use of 60 Vbeta and 13 Jbeta primers. Original methodology: There were about 88 million unique TCR beta chains by a later count, and approximately 10 million of them were shared. Measured with immunoSEQ multiplex PCR; TCRdb has only the in-frame clones, and not every one. The DNA gave D and trimming, while V, J and clone size come from that table. The sample records under 150,000 clones, 9.5% being singletons. The table lists this clone with a few counts. No antigen is known for it. The TCR comes from a young man in good health and CMV-seronegative. Sequenced material: PBMCs.

The CDR3 nucleotides are TGCGCCAGCAGCACCCGGGACAGGGGGTCACAGCAGTACTTC. Protein sequence: CASSTRDRGSQQYF. The chain recombines TRBV5-1 with TRBJ2-7; TRBD1 aligns across 11 bases. The V gene end was trimmed by 4 bases and the J gene end by 8 bases; junction bases not matched to a gene: 8. The germline gives CDR1 SGHRS, CDR2 YFSETQ. CDR3 size: 14 residues.